Sequencing of this T cell receptor (beta chain) was carried out in a study of blood T cell repertoires in COVID-19. The data were produced by immunoSEQ multiplex PCR, yet TCRdb's version contains in-frame clones alone and is incomplete. The table has approximately 300,000 clones, 92% seen once. Recruits, aged about 18 to 89 years, lived in roughly 22 US areas. The CDR3 contains 14 residues. Germline values: CDR1 SEHNR, CDR2 FQNEAQ (reference sequence). V lost 3 bases, J lost 6 bases, and 11 bases lay in between. The sample was PBMCs or T cells enriched from blood (not recorded which). The V and J genes are TRBV7-9 and TRBJ2-2; tentative D call: TRBD2 (7 bases). The sequence derives from a woman aged 30 to 39 who had recovered from COVID-19. The CDR3 here is CASSLREGAGELFF. DNA of the CDR3: TGTGCCAGCAGCTTGAGGGAGGGGGCCGGGGAGCTGTTTTTT.